These T cell receptor beta chains were read from a single sample in a study of T cell changes during pregnancy in multiple sclerosis. Only in-frame clones appear in the TCRdb table, and some are missing; sequencing was by immunoSEQ multiplex PCR. The data contain tens of thousands of clones, around 92% of them singletons. The material was CD8+ T cells from peripheral blood mononuclear cells, obtained in the first trimester of pregnancy. The source is a female donor with multiple sclerosis, enrolled in a pregnancy study. CDR3s include the opening cysteine and the closing phenylalanine or tryptophan. A D gene is named only where the DNA matches it firmly. Size tells how often a clone was seen (once, few, many) or the class of an expanded clone, and some rows leave it out.

V gene,J gene,D gene,clone size,CDR3 protein,CDR3 DNA
TRBV27,TRBJ1-1,-,-,CASSLSGHMNTEAFF,TGTGCCAGCAGTTTATCTGGTCACATGAACACTGAAGCTTTCTTT
TRBV25-1,TRBJ1-1,-,-,CASTLGGGAEAFF,TGTGCCAGCACCTTAGGGGGGGGTGCTGAAGCTTTCTTT
TRBV7-9,TRBJ1-1,TRBD1,once,CASSLLLGGETEAFF,TGTGCCAGCAGCTTGTTATTAGGGGGCGAAACTGAAGCTTTCTTT
TRBV2,TRBJ2-7,TRBD1,-,CASSENRGNYEQYF,TGTGCCAGCAGTGAAAACAGGGGGAACTACGAGCAGTACTTC
TRBV4-1,TRBJ1-1,-,-,CASSQDSQAGRTEAFF,TGCGCCAGCAGCCAAGATTCTCAGGCAGGGAGGACTGAAGCTTTCTTT
TRBV27,TRBJ2-5,TRBD1,once,CASSSTDPGTGQETQYF,TGTGCCAGCAGTTCGACCGACCCCGGGACAGGACAAGAGACCCAGTACTTC
TRBV18,TRBJ1-1,TRBD1,-,CASSLSGTGNTEAFF,TGTGCCAGCTCACTGTCCGGGACAGGGAACACTGAAGCTTTCTTT
TRBV19,TRBJ1-1,TRBD1,-,CASSIVAGGTEAFF,TGTGCCAGTAGTATAGTGGCAGGGGGCACTGAAGCTTTCTTT
TRBV10-1,TRBJ1-1,-,-,CASSGEGRGRTEAFF,TGCGCCAGCAGTGGTGAGGGTCGCGGTCGCACTGAAGCTTTCTTT
TRBV7-3,TRBJ2-1,-,few,CASSSGLENNEQFF,TGTGCCAGCAGCTCTGGACTGGAGAACAATGAGCAGTTCTTC
TRBV11-2,TRBJ2-5,TRBD2,-,CASSPPGLAGERTQYF,TGTGCCAGCAGCCCCCCGGGACTAGCGGGAGAGCGGACCCAGTACTTC
TRBV5-5,TRBJ2-7,TRBD2,once,CASSPLAGGYEQYF,TGTGCCAGCAGCCCCTTAGCGGGAGGGTACGAGCAGTACTTC
TRBV7-9,TRBJ2-3,TRBD1,-,CASSFYPARRQGSTDTQYF,TGTGCCAGCAGCTTTTACCCAGCCCGCAGACAGGGCAGCACAGATACGCAGTATTTT
TRBV7-3,TRBJ2-1,TRBD2,-,CASSKSPPGLASAEQFF,TGTGCCAGCAGCAAATCCCCTCCGGGACTAGCATCGGCTGAGCAGTTCTTC
TRBV2,TRBJ1-2,-,-,CASKGQSYGYTF,TGTGCCAGCAAAGGACAGTCCTATGGCTACACCTTC
TRBV28,TRBJ2-3,TRBD2,-,CASRASGRAGDTQYF,TGTGCCAGCAGGGCTAGCGGGAGGGCCGGAGATACGCAGTATTTT